Listed below are T cell receptor beta chains from one sample, sequenced in a study of CD8+CD57+ T cells in acquired aplastic anemia. Via MiXCR, TCRdb re-called the reads, giving one row per CDR3 protein. Among 35,000 to 40,000 distinct CDR3 sequences listed, around 76% were seen once. Sequences were obtained from sorted CD4+, CD8+, or CD8+CD57+ T cells (not recorded which) from PBMCs. All receptors come from a human donor in good health, serving as a control. CDR3s include the opening cysteine and the closing phenylalanine or tryptophan. D genes are given only for firm matches. Expanded clones get a size class; other rows say once, few or many, or leave the size out.

CDR3 DNA	CDR3 protein	D gene	J gene	clone size	V gene	CDR3 length
TGTGCCAGCAGCTTAGACAGGGTCCCCCTCTATGGCTACACCTTC	CASSLDRVPLYGYTF	-	TRBJ1-2	-	TRBV7-2	15
TGTGCCATCAGGGGGCGCGAAATCTATGGCTACACCTTC	CAIRGREIYGYTF	-	TRBJ1-2	-	TRBV10-3	13
TGTGCCAGCAGCCACCAAGGACAGTTCGACGAGCAGTACTTC	CASSHQGQFDEQYF	-	TRBJ2-7	once	TRBV6-1	14
TGTGCCATCAGTGCGGACAGATCTAGCAATCAGCCCCAGCATTTT	CAISADRSSNQPQHF	-	TRBJ1-5	-	TRBV10-3	15
TGTGCCATCAGTGGGATCACAGGGCCCTCCTACAATGAGCAGTTCTTC	CAISGITGPSYNEQFF	-	TRBJ2-1	-	TRBV10-3	16
TGTGCCAGCAGTCAGCGCGCCTCGGGTACCTATGGCTACACCTTC	CASSQRASGTYGYTF	-	TRBJ1-2	-	TRBV7-8	15
TGTGCCAGCAGAGACCAGGGCTATGGCTACACCTTC	CASRDQGYGYTF	-	TRBJ1-2	once	TRBV9	12
TGTGCCAGCAGGGGACGGACCTACGAGCAGTACTTC	CASRGRTYEQYF	-	TRBJ2-7	-	TRBV7-2	12
TGTGCTAGTGGTTTGCCCGGGACTAGCGGGGGGGAGACCCAGTACTTC	CASGLPGTSGGETQYF	TRBD2	TRBJ2-5	-	TRBV12-5	16
TGTGCCAGCAGCCTAGGGGCCGGACCACAGGATGAAGCTTTCTTT	CASSLGAGPQDEAFF	-	TRBJ1-1	-	TRBV11-2	15
TGCAGTGCTCCCTTACAGGGGGCCTCCGATACGCAGTATTTT	CSAPLQGASDTQYF	TRBD1	TRBJ2-3	-	TRBV20-1	14
TGTGCCACCAGTGACCCGCGGGCGGGAGGGTACAATGAGCAGTTCTTC	CATSDPRAGGYNEQFF	TRBD2	TRBJ2-1	-	TRBV24-1	16
TGTGCCAGCAGCGTAACCGGGACAGCACATTCACCCCTCCACTTT	CASSVTGTAHSPLHF	TRBD1	TRBJ1-6	-	TRBV9	15
TGCGCCAGCAGTTATAGGACAGGGGAAACAGATACGCAGTATTTT	CASSYRTGETDTQYF	TRBD1	TRBJ2-3	-	TRBV10-2	15
TGTGCCATCAGCCCGACAAATTCACCCCTCCACTTT	CAISPTNSPLHF	-	TRBJ1-6	-	TRBV10-3	12
TGTGCCATCAGTGAGGCCTTAGGGGATACGCAGTATTTT	CAISEALGDTQYF	-	TRBJ2-3	-	TRBV10-3	13
TGCAGTGCCCCCGCGCGAGGGGGAGAGACCCAGTACTTC	CSAPARGGETQYF	-	TRBJ2-5	-	TRBV20-1	13
TGTGCCAGCAGCTCACAGGGGGCCACCTACAATGAGCAGTTCTTC	CASSSQGATYNEQFF	TRBD1	TRBJ2-1	once	TRBV7-3	15
TGTGCTAGCAGCTTAGGGGGGACAGGGACCTACGAGCAGTACTTC	CASSLGGTGTYEQYF	TRBD1	TRBJ2-7	-	TRBV7-7	15
TGTGCCAGTAGTATACCGTTCGTGAGACTAGCGTTTGCCGGGGAGCTGTTTTTT	CASSIPFVRLAFAGELFF	TRBD2	TRBJ2-2	-	TRBV19	18
TGTGCCAGCAGCTTGGCCACCATTACCTACGAGCAGTACTTC	CASSLATITYEQYF	-	TRBJ2-7	-	TRBV7-2	14
TGTGCCAGCAGCCCAGCAACTAGCGGGGAAGGAGAGACCCAGTACTTC	CASSPATSGEGETQYF	TRBD2	TRBJ2-5	few	TRBV12-3/TRBV12-4	16
TGTGCCAGTAGTAACCAGGGGGCCTACGAGCAGTACTTC	CASSNQGAYEQYF	TRBD1	TRBJ2-7	-	TRBV19	13
TGTGCCAGCAGCACCCGGGTAGCGGAGGTCACCGGGGAGCTGTTTTTT	CASSTRVAEVTGELFF	-	TRBJ2-2	-	TRBV7-8	16
TGTGCCAGTAGTATTGCGGCGGGGGCCCTCACAGATACGCAGTATTTT	CASSIAAGALTDTQYF	-	TRBJ2-3	-	TRBV19	16
TGTGCCAGCAGTGCCGGTAGCGGGAGCGGGCACGAGCAGTACTTC	CASSAGSGSGHEQYF	TRBD2	TRBJ2-7	-	TRBV2	15
TGTGCCAGCAGTACGGAGACCCAGTACTTC	CASSTETQYF	-	TRBJ2-5	-	TRBV2	10
TGCGCCAGCAGTAGGGCCGGGGAGCTGTTTTTT	CASSRAGELFF	-	TRBJ2-2	-	TRBV10-2	11
TGTGCCAGTAGGGCCAACAGCGGAGAGACCCAGTACTTC	CASRANSGETQYF	-	TRBJ2-5	-	TRBV9	13
TGTGCCGGCAGTGGGGACTGGCAAGTAGACACGCGGTATTTT	CAGSGDWQVDTRYF	-	TRBJ2-3	-	TRBV2	14
TGTGCCACCAGTGATTCGAGGGGGCTACAAGAGACCCAGTACTTC	CATSDSRGLQETQYF	TRBD1	TRBJ2-5	-	TRBV24-1	15
TGCAGTGTCCAACAAGGCTCTGGAAACACCATATATTTT	CSVQQGSGNTIYF	-	TRBJ1-3	once	TRBV20-1	13
TGTGCCACCCTCGCGGGGGGTGTAACTGAAGCTTTCTTT	CATLAGGVTEAFF	-	TRBJ1-1	-	TRBV2	13
TGTGCCAGCACCAAAACAAACGAGGGGTCTGAAGCTTTCTTT	CASTKTNEGSEAFF	-	TRBJ1-1	-	TRBV7-2	14
TGCAGTGGGGACAGATTAAACTACGAGCAGTACTTC	CSGDRLNYEQYF	TRBD1	TRBJ2-7	few	TRBV20-1	12
TGTGCCACCAGCAGAGATCCAGGGGGGCTCAATGAGCAGTTCTTC	CATSRDPGGLNEQFF	-	TRBJ2-1	-	TRBV15	15
TGTGCCAGCAGCTTTCGGGGGGGCCACAATGAGCAGTTCTTC	CASSFRGGHNEQFF	TRBD2	TRBJ2-1	many	TRBV5-6	14
TGTGCCAGTAGCTTGAGAGGGCCTGGAAACACCATATATTTT	CASSLRGPGNTIYF	-	TRBJ1-3	-	TRBV19	14
TGTGCCAGCAGCCCTACAACGAACACTGAAGCTTTCTTT	CASSPTTNTEAFF	-	TRBJ1-1	-	TRBV7-3	13
TGTGCCAGCAGCTTTCTGACAGGGGCGGAAGATACGCAGTATTTT	CASSFLTGAEDTQYF	TRBD1	TRBJ2-3	-	TRBV11-1	15
TGCGCCAGCAGCCCCTCGGGACTATCCTACGAGCAGTACTTC	CASSPSGLSYEQYF	TRBD2	TRBJ2-7	-	TRBV5-1	14
TGTGCCAGCAGTGGGGGGGCAGGGTTCTATGGCTACACCTTC	CASSGGAGFYGYTF	-	TRBJ1-2	-	TRBV25-1	14